Below, 7 T cell receptor beta chains from the same sample are listed, as sequenced in a study of blood T cells in healthy people across ages. Sample-barcoded 5' priming and a J-beta primer mix drove a second PCR of roughly 6 to 12 cycles. Each CDR3 protein is one row after TCRdb ran MiXCR on the 5' RACE reads. Here the sample spans around 940,000 distinct CDR3 sequences, 51% being singletons. The sample consisted of blood. The source of these receptors is an older woman in good health.

CDR3 DNA: TGTGCCAGCAGCTTAGTAGTCACCCACTCTGGGGCCAACGTCCTGACTTTC. It translates to CASSLVVTHSGANVLTF. The chain links TRBV11-2 to TRBJ2-6; the D is unclear. The germline V gene encodes CDR1 SGHAT and CDR2 FQNNGV. The CDR3 runs to 17 residues. V was pared by 1 base and J by 0 bases, with 10 bases between.

The chain has TRBV3-1 and TRBJ2-3, with 9 bases aligning to TRBD2. CDR3 length: 17 amino acids. Germline CDR1 and CDR2: LGHDT and YNNKEL (reference sequence). With 3 bases clipped from V and 3 bases from J, the junction kept 10 bases outside the gene matches. Here the CDR3 reads CASSHPYSGRSTDTQYF. The CDR3 nucleotides are TGTGCCAGCAGCCACCCGTATAGCGGGAGATCGACAGATACGCAGTATTTT.

This chain connects TRBV29-1 to TRBJ2-1, with D possibly TRBD1 on 5 matching bases. Trimming took off 3 bases at V and 9 bases at J, with 15 bases between the two ends. Germline V gene lookup returns CDR1 SQVTM and CDR2 ANQGSEA. There are 13 residues in the CDR3. CDR3 amino acids: CSVDRVWTPEQFF. The DNA for the CDR3 is TGCAGCGTTGACAGGGTCTGGACCCCTGAGCAGTTCTTC.

The J gene is TRBJ2-7, the V gene TRBV27; TRBD1 matches 7 bases. The germline gives CDR1 MNHEY, CDR2 SMNVEV (reference sequence). The CDR3 is made up of 17 amino acids. Trimming cost V 8 bases and J 7 bases; bases outside gene matches: 23. Here the CDR3 DNA reads TGTGCCAGCCAACTTACACTTGGGACAGCTCACCCGGGGGAGCAGTACTTC. It translates to CASQLTLGTAHPGEQYF.

This clonotype was counted a few times. The chain employs TRBV12-3 or TRBV12-4 and TRBJ1-2; no clear D. Trimming removed 3 bases from V and 4 bases from J, with 12 bases in between. This CDR3 is 14 amino acids long. CDR3 nucleotide sequence: TGTGCCAGCAGTTTCGGTGTATCTGGCTATGGCTACACCTTC. It yields the protein CASSFGVSGYGYTF.

This clonotype was detected a few times. The chain carries TRBV28 and TRBJ1-6; D call uncertain. CDR1 MDHEN and CDR2 SYDVKM come from the germline V gene. V was cut by 7 bases and J by 9 bases, with 13 bases left in between. This CDR3 spans 13 amino acids. The CDR3 sequence is CASTDIRVSPLHF. CDR3 coding DNA: TGTGCCAGCACCGACATCCGGGTTTCACCCCTCCACTTT.

This chain uses TRBV20-1 with TRBJ1-2, with 8 bases aligning to TRBD1. With V trimmed by 3 bases and J by 5 bases, 8 bases remained unmatched. The CDR3 is made up of 14 amino acids. CDR1 DFQATT and CDR2 SNEGSKA come from the germline V gene (reference sequence). The CDR3 coding sequence is TGCAGTGCTAGCATGGACAGGGTGGGATATGGCTACACCTTC. It specifies CSASMDRVGYGYTF.